Reported below is one T cell receptor beta chain. This entry is derived from a study of synovial regulatory T cells in juvenile arthritis. Sequenced by immunoSEQ multiplex PCR; TCRdb stores in-frame clones only, minus some. This sample's clone table lists 9,000 to 10,000 clones. This CDR3 has 15 amino acids. DNA for this receptor is not on file. Germline V gene lookup returns CDR1 SQVTM and CDR2 ANQGSEA. The genes are TRBV29-1 and TRBJ1-3. This receptor was taken from a donor aged 2-30 years with juvenile idiopathic arthritis. The specimen sequenced was Treg cells from blood. Indicated subset: remaining (HLA-DR-negative) circulating blood Treg cells. The CDR3 region is CSISGTANSGNTIYF.